The clone carrying this TCR beta chain came up many times. Its antigen is unidentified. The data stem from a study of T cell repertoires in cytomegalovirus infection. TCRdb ran MiXCR on the reads and lists one entry per CDR3 protein. Of around 310,000 distinct CDR3 sequences in the sample, about 27% were seen once. The material was cultured PBMCs, obtained from culture after CMV antigen stimulation. This clonotype originated in a human donor in good health (CMV status not recorded). Some clones in this sample may be carry-over from other donors' samples.

CDR3 nucleotides: TGTGCCAGTAGTATAGTTGGCGGGAACACTGAAGCTTTCTTT. This sequence encodes CASSIVGGNTEAFF. The chain joins TRBV19 to TRBJ1-1; no firm D call. The V and J ends lost 1 base and 1 base respectively, with 7 bases between them. CDR1 is LNHDA and CDR2 is SQIVND in the germline V gene (reference sequence). The CDR3 totals 14 residues. The whole variable domain, remainder taken from reference TRBV19 and TRBJ1-1, is DGGITQSPKYLFRKEGQNVTLSCEQNLNHDAMYWYRQDPGQGLRLIYYSQIVNDFQKGDIAEGYSVSREKKESFPLTVTSAQKNPTAFYLCASSIVGGNTEAFFGQGTRLTVV.